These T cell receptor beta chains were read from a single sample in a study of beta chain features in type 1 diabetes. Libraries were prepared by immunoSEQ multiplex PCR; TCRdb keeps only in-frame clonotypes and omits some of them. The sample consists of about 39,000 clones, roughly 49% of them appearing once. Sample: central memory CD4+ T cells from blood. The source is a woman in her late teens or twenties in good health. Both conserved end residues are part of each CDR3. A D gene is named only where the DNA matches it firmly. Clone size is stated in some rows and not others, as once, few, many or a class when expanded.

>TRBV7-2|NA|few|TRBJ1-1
TGTGCCAGCAGCTTAGAGCTGGGGAGGGACGCTGAAGCTTTCTTT
CASSLELGRDAEAFF
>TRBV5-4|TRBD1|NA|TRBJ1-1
TGTGCCAGCAGGACGACAGGGGGCTGGACTGAAGCTTTCTTT
CASRTTGGWTEAFF
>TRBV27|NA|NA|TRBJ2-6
TGTGCCAGCAGTTTAGATGGGAGCCCCTCTGGGGCCAACGTCCTGACTTTC
CASSLDGSPSGANVLTF
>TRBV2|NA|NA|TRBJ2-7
TGTGCCAGCACTACTTGGGGGGAGTCTTACGAGCAGTACTTC
CASTTWGESYEQYF
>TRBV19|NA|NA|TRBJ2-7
TGTGCCAGTAGTCCTGGACAGCCGTCTTCCGAGCAGTACTTC
CASSPGQPSSEQYF
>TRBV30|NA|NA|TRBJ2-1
TGTGCCTGGAGTGTTGCGCGGAGCTCCTACAATGAGCAGTTCTTC
CAWSVARSSYNEQFF
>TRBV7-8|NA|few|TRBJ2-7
TGTGCCAGCAGCTTAAGACGTGTGAAACTACAGGAGATCTACGAGCAGTACTTC
CASSLRRVKLQEIYEQYF
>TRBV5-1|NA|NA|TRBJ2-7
TGCGCCAGCAGCCCAGGACAGGGAGGGGAGCAGTACTTC
CASSPGQGGEQYF
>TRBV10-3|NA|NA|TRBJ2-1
TGTGCCATCGCCCGACAGCCGATTACGGAGCAGTTCTTC
CAIARQPITEQFF
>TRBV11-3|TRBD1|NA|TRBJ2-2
TGTGCCAGCAGCCCCGGGACAGGGAACACCGGGGAGCTGTTTTTT
CASSPGTGNTGELFF
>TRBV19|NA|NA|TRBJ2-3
TGTGCCAGTAGTGGGGGACTGTATACAGATACGCAGTATTTT
CASSGGLYTDTQYF
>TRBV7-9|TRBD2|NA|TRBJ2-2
TGTGCCAGCAGCTTACCGGGACTAGCGGGGACCGGGGAGCTGTTTTTT
CASSLPGLAGTGELFF
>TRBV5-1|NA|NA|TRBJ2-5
TGCGCCAGCAGCTTGGCCTTACAGCAAGAGACCCAGTACTTC
CASSLALQQETQYF
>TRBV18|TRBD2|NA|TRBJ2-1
TGTGCCAGCTCACCGGAGGTAGCGGGATACAATGAGCAGTTCTTC
CASSPEVAGYNEQFF
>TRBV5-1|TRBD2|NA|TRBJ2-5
TGCGCCAGTTCGTCTCTAGCGGAAGAGACCCAGTACTTC
CASSSLAEETQYF
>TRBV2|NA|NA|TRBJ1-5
TGTGCCAGCAGTGAAGAAAGGGGGTCTCAGCCCCAGCATTTT
CASSEERGSQPQHF
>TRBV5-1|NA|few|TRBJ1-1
TGCGCCAGCAGCTTGATCGGGATTGGGAACACTGAAGCTTTCTTT
CASSLIGIGNTEAFF
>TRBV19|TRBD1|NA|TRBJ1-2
TGTGCCAGTAGTATATCCGGGGACAGGGGTAGCTCTGGCTACACCTTC
CASSISGDRGSSGYTF
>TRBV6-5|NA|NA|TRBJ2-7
TGTGCCAGCAGTGAGACTTACAGGGTTTACGAGCAGTACTTC
CASSETYRVYEQYF
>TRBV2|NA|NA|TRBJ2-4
TGTGCCAGACGGGACACAGGGACCCCCAAAAACATTCAGTACTTC
CARRDTGTPKNIQYF
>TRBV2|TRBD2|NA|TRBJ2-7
TGTGCCAGCAGTGCCGGGACTAGTTACTACGAGCAGTACTTC
CASSAGTSYYEQYF
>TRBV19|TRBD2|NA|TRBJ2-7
TGTGCCAGTAACCCGGGGGGGCGTCTGTACGAGCAGTACTTC
CASNPGGRLYEQYF
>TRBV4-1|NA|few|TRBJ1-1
TGCGCCAGCAGCCAAGAACGGGGCACTGAAGCTTTCTTT
CASSQERGTEAFF
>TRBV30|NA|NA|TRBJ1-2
TGTGCCTGGCTGGCGACAGGCCAACGGCACTATGGCTACACCTTC
CAWLATGQRHYGYTF
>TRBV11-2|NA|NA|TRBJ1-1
TGTGCCAGCAGCTCCAGGGAGGGGGCTTTCTTT
CASSSREGAFF
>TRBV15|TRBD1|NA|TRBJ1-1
TGTGCCACCAGCAGGGACAGGGGTGCTATTGTCACTGAAGCTTTCTTT
CATSRDRGAIVTEAFF
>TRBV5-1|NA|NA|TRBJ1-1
TGCGCCAGCAGCTTGGTAATGAACACTGAAGCTTTCTTT
CASSLVMNTEAFF
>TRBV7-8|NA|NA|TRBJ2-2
TGTGCCAGCAGCGTAACAGGGCCCGGGGAGCTGTTTTTT
CASSVTGPGELFF
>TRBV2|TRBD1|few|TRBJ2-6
TGTGCCACCGGGACAGGGGGCTCTGGGGCCAACGTCCTGACTTTC
CATGTGGSGANVLTF
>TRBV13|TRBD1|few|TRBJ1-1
TGTGCCAGCAGCTCAAGGACAGGAGGGGCATCGGGCACTGAAGCTTTCTTT
CASSSRTGGASGTEAFF
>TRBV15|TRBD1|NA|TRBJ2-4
TGTGCCACCAGCGCACAGGGGAAAGCCAAAAACATTCAGTACTTC
CATSAQGKAKNIQYF
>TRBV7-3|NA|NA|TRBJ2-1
TGTGCCAGCAGCCCAAGGGGGGGCATCTCCTACAATGAGCAGTTCTTC
CASSPRGGISYNEQFF
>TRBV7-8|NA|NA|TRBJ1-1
TGTGCCAGCAGCTTGGACAGGAACACTGAAGCTTTCTTT
CASSLDRNTEAFF
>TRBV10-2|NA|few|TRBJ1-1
TGCGCCAGCAGTATAACAGGCGAAGCAAACACTGAAGCTTTCTTT
CASSITGEANTEAFF